This is a list of T cell receptor beta chains from one sample in a study of vaccination effects on CD4 cells after COVID-19. Profiled with immunoSEQ multiplex PCR; TCRdb holds only in-frame clones, not every one. Of roughly 63,000 clones in the sample, around 75% were seen once. No antigens are known for them. Material: CD4+ T cells from PBMCs cultured with HCoV-OC43 spike peptides, obtained before COVID-19 vaccination. The receptors derive from a human donor who received a COVID-19 vaccine. The CDR3 runs from the conserved cysteine through the conserved F or W. Each record gives: clone size, J gene, V gene, D gene, CDR3 protein, CDR3 DNA. D genes are given only for firm matches. Clone sizes are given selectively: once, few, many, or a class where the clone is expanded.

. TRBJ1-2 TRBV12-3/TRBV12-4 . CASSFADSLGYTF TGTGCCAGCAGTTTTGCGGACTCATTGGGCTACACCTTC
. TRBJ2-4 TRBV4-1 . CASSPSGQAKNIQYF TGCGCCAGCAGCCCGTCGGGACAAGCAAAAAACATTCAGTACTTC
. TRBJ2-3 TRBV9 . CASSVGSEIPTDTQYF TGTGCCAGCAGCGTGGGTTCTGAGATCCCGACAGATACGCAGTATTTT
. TRBJ2-1 TRBV19 TRBD2 CASNLAASYNEQFF TGTGCCAGTAATCTAGCGGCCTCATACAATGAGCAGTTCTTC
few TRBJ2-5 TRBV5-1 TRBD2 CASTESASGGQETQYF TGCGCCAGCACTGAGAGTGCTAGCGGGGGCCAAGAGACCCAGTACTTC
. TRBJ2-3 TRBV18 . CASSPLAASTDTQYF TGTGCCAGCTCACCACTAGCGGCTAGCACAGATACGCAGTATTTT
few TRBJ1-5 TRBV5-1 . CASSLDGGGNQPQHF TGCGCCAGCAGCTTGGACGGGGGCGGTAATCAGCCCCAGCATTTT
. TRBJ1-5 TRBV6-1 . CASSETGPTNQPQHF TGTGCCAGCAGTGAAACGGGGCCAACAAATCAGCCCCAGCATTTT
once TRBJ2-1 TRBV9 TRBD2 CASSVDPAGGNNEQFF TGTGCCAGCAGCGTAGATCCAGCGGGGGGTAACAATGAGCAGTTCTTC
. TRBJ1-1 TRBV7-8 . CASSLGGSSTEAFF TGTGCCAGCAGCTTAGGGGGTTCGAGCACTGAAGCTTTCTTT
. TRBJ2-5 TRBV5-1 . CASSFSSPPETQYF TGCGCCAGCAGCTTCTCATCGCCCCCCGAGACCCAGTACTTC
once TRBJ1-2 TRBV18 . CASSPDSNYGYTF TGTGCCAGCTCACCAGATTCTAACTATGGCTACACCTTC
few TRBJ1-5 TRBV7-3 . CASSPEHGRPQHF TGTGCCAGCAGCCCTGAACACGGCCGGCCCCAGCATTTT
. TRBJ1-1 TRBV6-4 TRBD1 CASSDLLGRGRRATEAFF TGTGCCAGCAGTGATTTGTTAGGGAGGGGGCGCCGGGCCACTGAAGCTTTCTTT
. TRBJ2-3 TRBV6-6 . CASSYNRQGLVDTQYF TGTGCCAGCAGTTATAACCGGCAGGGGCTGGTCGATACGCAGTATTTT
. TRBJ2-1 TRBV11-3 . CASSLERGTYNEQFF TGTGCCAGCAGCTTAGAAAGGGGAACTTACAATGAGCAGTTCTTC
. TRBJ1-1 TRBV27 . CASSFRDRGNTEAFF TGTGCCAGCAGTTTCCGCGACAGAGGGAACACTGAAGCTTTCTTT
. TRBJ2-1 TRBV4-3 TRBD2 CASSQERLAEKSYNEQFF TGCGCCAGCAGCCAGGAAAGGCTAGCGGAAAAGTCCTACAATGAGCAGTTCTTC
. TRBJ1-5 TRBV11-2 . CASSFSGNSNQPQHF TGTGCCAGCAGCTTTTCGGGCAACAGCAATCAGCCCCAGCATTTT
. TRBJ1-5 TRBV18 . CASSRVGSSNQPQHF TGTGCCAGCTCACGAGTAGGCAGTAGCAATCAGCCCCAGCATTTT
. TRBJ2-3 TRBV3-1/TRBV3-2 TRBD2 CASSQDRLAGADTQYF TGTGCCAGCAGCCAAGATCGGCTAGCGGGGGCAGATACGCAGTATTTT
few TRBJ2-1 TRBV19 . CASSVGQYNEQFF TGTGCCAGTAGTGTAGGACAGTACAATGAGCAGTTCTTC
once TRBJ1-1 TRBV27 . CASSANLGNMNTEAFF TGTGCCAGCAGTGCCAACCTGGGTAACATGAACACTGAAGCTTTCTTT